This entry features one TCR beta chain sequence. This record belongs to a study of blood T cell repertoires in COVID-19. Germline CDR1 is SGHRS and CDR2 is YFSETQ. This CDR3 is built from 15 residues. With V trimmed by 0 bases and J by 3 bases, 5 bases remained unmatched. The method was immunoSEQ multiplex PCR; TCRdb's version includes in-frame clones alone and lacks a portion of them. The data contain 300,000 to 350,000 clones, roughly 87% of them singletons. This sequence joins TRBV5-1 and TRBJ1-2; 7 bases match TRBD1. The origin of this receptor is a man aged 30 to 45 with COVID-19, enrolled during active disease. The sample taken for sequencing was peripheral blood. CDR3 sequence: CASSLVGTAYYGYTF. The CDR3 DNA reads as TGCGCCAGCAGCTTGGTAGGGACAGCCTACTATGGCTACACCTTC.